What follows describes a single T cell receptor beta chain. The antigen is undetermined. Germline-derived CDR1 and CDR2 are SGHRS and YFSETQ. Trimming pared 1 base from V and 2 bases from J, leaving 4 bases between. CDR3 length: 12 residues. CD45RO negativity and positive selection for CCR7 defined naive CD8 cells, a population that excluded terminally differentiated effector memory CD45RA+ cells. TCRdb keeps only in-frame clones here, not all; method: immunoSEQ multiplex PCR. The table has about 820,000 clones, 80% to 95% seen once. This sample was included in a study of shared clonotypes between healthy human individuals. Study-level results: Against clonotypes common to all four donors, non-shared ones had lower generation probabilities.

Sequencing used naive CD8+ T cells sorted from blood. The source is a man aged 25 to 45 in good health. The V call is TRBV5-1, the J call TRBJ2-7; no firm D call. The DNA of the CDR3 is TGCGCCAGCAGCTTGTTCGCCTACGAGCAGTACTTC. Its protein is CASSLFAYEQYF.